This is a list of T cell receptor beta chains from one sample in a study of blood T cell repertoires in COVID-19. TCRdb's table, derived via immunoSEQ multiplex PCR, lists solely in-frame clones and lacks some. This table holds tens of thousands of clones, around 88% found once. Specimen: peripheral blood. The receptors come from a man aged 45-60 years with active COVID-19. Both conserved end residues are part of each CDR3. The D gene is left open where the match is weak. Part of the rows lack a size; the others show once, few, many or a class for expanded clones.

J: TRBJ2-1; V: TRBV11-2; D: TRBD1; length: 14; size: .; CDR3: CASSETGVSNEQFF; DNA: TGTGCCAGCAGCGAGACAGGGGTAAGCAATGAGCAGTTCTTC
J: TRBJ2-1; V: TRBV3-1/TRBV3-2; D: TRBD2; length: 12; size: once; CDR3: CASSLVAGIQFF; DNA: TGTGCCAGCAGCCTCGTAGCGGGAATCCAATTCTTC
J: TRBJ2-5; V: TRBV3-1/TRBV3-2; D: TRBD2; length: 19; size: .; CDR3: CASSQDRPILAGGPAEQYF; DNA: TGTGCCAGCAGCCAAGATCGACCCATACTAGCGGGGGGGCCTGCGGAGCAGTACTTC
J: TRBJ2-5; V: TRBV11-2; D: TRBD1; length: 17; size: .; CDR3: CASRPLRGRSSGETQYF; DNA: TGTGCCAGCAGACCCCTCAGGGGGCGGTCTTCGGGCGAGACCCAGTACTTC
J: TRBJ2-7; V: TRBV6-2/TRBV6-3; D: .; length: 17; size: few; CDR3: CASSYPLSPYFSYEQYF; DNA: TGTGCCAGCAGTTACCCCCTGAGTCCGTACTTTTCTTACGAGCAGTACTTC
J: TRBJ1-1; V: TRBV19; D: .; length: 16; size: once; CDR3: CASSKGRLGGDTEAFF; DNA: TGTGCTAGTAGTAAGGGCAGGCTCGGGGGGGATACTGAAGCTTTCTTT
J: TRBJ1-5; V: TRBV10-3; D: TRBD1; length: 14; size: .; CDR3: CAISADDRDQPQHF; DNA: TGTGCCATCAGTGCCGATGACAGGGATCAGCCCCAGCATTTT
J: TRBJ2-4; V: TRBV19; D: .; length: 14; size: .; CDR3: CATQPQDAKNIQYF; DNA: TGTGCCACCCAACCACAGGACGCCAAAAACATTCAGTACTTC
J: TRBJ2-7; V: TRBV5-1; D: TRBD2; length: 16; size: .; CDR3: CASSPRTSGSLREQYF; DNA: TGCGCCAGCAGCCCCCGGACTAGCGGGAGTCTTCGCGAGCAGTACTTC
J: TRBJ2-2; V: TRBV7-9; D: TRBD1; length: 17; size: .; CDR3: CASSSRQGSLNTGELFF; DNA: TGTGCCAGCAGCTCCCGACAGGGGTCACTCAACACCGGGGAGCTGTTTTTT
J: TRBJ2-3; V: TRBV4-2; D: .; length: 14; size: .; CDR3: CASSQSGVTDTQYF; DNA: TGTGCCAGCAGCCAATCAGGGGTCACAGATACGCAGTATTTT
J: TRBJ2-3; V: TRBV10-3; D: .; length: 12; size: .; CDR3: CASGGRTDTQYF; DNA: TGTGCCAGCGGGGGCCGCACAGATACGCAGTATTTT
J: TRBJ2-2; V: TRBV7-6; D: .; length: 16; size: .; CDR3: CASSSGTSFEAGELFF; DNA: TGTGCCAGCAGCTCCGGGACTTCTTTTGAGGCCGGGGAGCTGTTTTTT
J: TRBJ1-2; V: TRBV30; D: .; length: 12; size: .; CDR3: CAWKAEGYGYTF; DNA: TGTGCCTGGAAAGCAGAGGGCTATGGCTACACCTTC
J: TRBJ1-6; V: TRBV5-1; D: TRBD1; length: 15; size: .; CDR3: CASSLDGQGDSPLHF; DNA: TGCGCCAGCAGCTTGGATGGACAGGGGGATTCACCCCTCCACTTT
J: TRBJ2-5; V: TRBV7-3; D: .; length: 17; size: .; CDR3: CASSRASGTPGGETQYF; DNA: TGTGCCAGCAGCAGGGCGAGCGGGACACCGGGGGGTGAGACCCAGTACTTC
J: TRBJ1-2; V: TRBV7-6; D: .; length: 12; size: .; CDR3: CASSQRGYGYTF; DNA: TGTGCCAGCAGCCAGCGGGGGTATGGCTACACCTTC
J: TRBJ2-7; V: TRBV11-3; D: .; length: 13; size: .; CDR3: CASSSPGMGEQYF; DNA: TGTGCCAGCAGCTCCCCGGGGATGGGCGAGCAGTACTTC
J: TRBJ1-1; V: TRBV7-9; D: .; length: 14; size: .; CDR3: CASSLGTLRTEAFF; DNA: TGTGCCAGCAGCTTGGGGACACTAAGGACTGAAGCTTTCTTT
J: TRBJ2-5; V: TRBV15; D: TRBD1; length: 14; size: .; CDR3: CATSRGTGQETQYF; DNA: TGTGCCACCAGCAGAGGGACAGGACAAGAGACCCAGTACTTC
J: TRBJ1-6; V: TRBV14; D: .; length: 12; size: few; CDR3: CASSRVRSPLHF; DNA: TGTGCCAGCAGCCGAGTCCGGTCACCCCTCCACTTT
J: TRBJ2-3; V: TRBV9; D: TRBD2; length: 16; size: .; CDR3: CASSLTPGLSADTQYF; DNA: TGTGCCAGCAGCCTGACTCCGGGACTATCGGCAGATACGCAGTATTTT
J: TRBJ1-4; V: TRBV30; D: TRBD1; length: 14; size: .; CDR3: CAWSVGRGNEKLFF; DNA: TGTGCCTGGAGTGTAGGCAGGGGGAATGAAAAACTGTTTTTT
J: TRBJ1-2; V: TRBV28; D: .; length: 17; size: .; CDR3: CASSLLGGPSANYGYTF; DNA: TGTGCCAGCAGTTTATTGGGGGGGCCTTCAGCTAACTATGGCTACACCTTC
J: TRBJ2-5; V: TRBV30; D: TRBD2; length: 16; size: once; CDR3: CAWSVDRSGRGETQYF; DNA: TGTGCCTGGAGTGTAGATAGAAGCGGGAGAGGGGAGACCCAGTACTTC
J: TRBJ2-5; V: TRBV4-1; D: .; length: 15; size: .; CDR3: CASSPRALPQETQYF; DNA: TGCGCCAGCAGCCCCAGGGCCCTTCCTCAAGAGACCCAGTACTTC
J: TRBJ1-2; V: TRBV19; D: TRBD1; length: 14; size: few; CDR3: CASSTRDREDGYTF; DNA: TGTGCCAGTAGTACCCGGGACAGGGAAGATGGCTACACCTTC
J: TRBJ2-3; V: TRBV6-5; D: .; length: 15; size: .; CDR3: CASRGGVAARNTQYF; DNA: TGTGCCAGCAGGGGGGGTGTGGCCGCACGCAATACGCAGTATTTT
J: TRBJ2-5; V: TRBV28; D: .; length: 16; size: .; CDR3: CASSFPNRRGRETQYF; DNA: TGTGCCAGCAGTTTCCCGAACCGACGAGGGCGAGAGACCCAGTACTTC
J: TRBJ2-7; V: TRBV4-2; D: TRBD1; length: 21; size: .; CDR3: CASSQEGPRGRIVASSYEQYF; DNA: TGTGCCAGCAGCCAAGAAGGTCCCAGGGGGCGGATTGTAGCTAGCTCCTACGAGCAGTACTTC
J: TRBJ1-1; V: TRBV11-3; D: .; length: 14; size: .; CDR3: CASSLGRGNTEAFF; DNA: TGTGCCAGCAGCTTAGGTAGGGGTAACACTGAAGCTTTCTTT
J: TRBJ1-1; V: TRBV4-1; D: .; length: 15; size: few; CDR3: CASSQERRGHRGAFF; DNA: TGCGCCAGCAGCCAAGAACGTCGGGGACATAGGGGAGCTTTCTTT
J: TRBJ2-5; V: TRBV6-5; D: .; length: 13; size: .; CDR3: CASSPGIQETQYF; DNA: TGTGCCAGCTCCCCGGGGATCCAAGAGACCCAGTACTTC
J: TRBJ1-1; V: TRBV27; D: TRBD1; length: 14; size: .; CDR3: CASRDDRVNTEAFF; DNA: TGTGCCAGCAGGGATGACAGGGTGAACACTGAAGCTTTCTTT
J: TRBJ2-1; V: TRBV12-3/TRBV12-4; D: TRBD1; length: 13; size: .; CDR3: CASSGQGRNEQFF; DNA: TGTGCCAGCAGCGGACAGGGTCGCAATGAGCAGTTCTTC
J: TRBJ1-2; V: TRBV3-1/TRBV3-2; D: TRBD1; length: 14; size: .; CDR3: CASSQDAGGYGYTF; DNA: TGTGCCAGCAGCCAAGATGCAGGGGGCTATGGCTACACCTTC
J: TRBJ1-1; V: TRBV3-1/TRBV3-2; D: TRBD1; length: 14; size: .; CDR3: CASRRVDRATEAFF; DNA: TGTGCCAGCAGGAGGGTGGACAGGGCGACTGAAGCTTTCTTT
J: TRBJ2-5; V: TRBV27; D: TRBD1; length: 13; size: .; CDR3: CASSSRQGGTQYF; DNA: TGTGCCAGCAGTTCCAGACAGGGGGGGACCCAGTACTTC
J: TRBJ2-7; V: TRBV5-4; D: TRBD1; length: 15; size: once; CDR3: CASSLAAGGLDEQYF; DNA: TGTGCCAGCAGCTTAGCCGCAGGGGGCTTAGACGAGCAGTACTTC
J: TRBJ1-1; V: TRBV7-3; D: .; length: 14; size: .; CDR3: CASSANRENTEAFF; DNA: TGTGCCAGCAGCGCAAACAGAGAAAACACTGAAGCTTTCTTT
J: TRBJ2-2; V: TRBV21-1; D: .; length: 16; size: few; CDR3: CASNPYSRRDTGELFF; DNA: TGTGCCAGCAACCCCTACTCTCGGCGGGACACCGGGGAGCTGTTTTTT
J: TRBJ2-3; V: TRBV19; D: TRBD2; length: 15; size: .; CDR3: CASSRLAGRTDTQYF; DNA: TGTGCCAGTAGCCGACTAGCGGGACGCACAGATACGCAGTATTTT
J: TRBJ1-5; V: TRBV9; D: .; length: 15; size: few; CDR3: CASSFNGAGNQPQHF; DNA: TGTGCCAGCAGCTTTAATGGGGCTGGCAATCAGCCCCAGCATTTT
J: TRBJ1-2; V: TRBV19; D: TRBD1; length: 15; size: .; CDR3: CASSSRQGANYGYTF; DNA: TGTGCCAGTAGTTCACGACAGGGGGCTAACTATGGCTACACCTTC
J: TRBJ1-2; V: TRBV6-6; D: .; length: 14; size: .; CDR3: CASSYLDNNYGYTF; DNA: TGTGCCAGCAGTTACTTGGACAATAACTATGGCTACACCTTC
J: TRBJ2-1; V: TRBV4-2; D: .; length: 15; size: once; CDR3: CASRQSPGLVTEQFF; DNA: TGTGCCAGCAGACAGTCCCCGGGACTGGTGACGGAGCAGTTCTTC
J: TRBJ2-5; V: TRBV7-2; D: .; length: 13; size: .; CDR3: CASSLSYQETQYF; DNA: TGTGCCAGCAGCTTATCTTACCAAGAGACCCAGTACTTC
J: TRBJ2-3; V: TRBV18; D: TRBD1; length: 15; size: once; CDR3: CASSQGQGDTDTQYF; DNA: TGTGCCAGCTCACAGGGACAGGGCGACACAGATACGCAGTATTTT
J: TRBJ2-3; V: TRBV5-5; D: TRBD1; length: 16; size: once; CDR3: CASNPRGTGAADTQYF; DNA: TGTGCCAGCAACCCCCGCGGGACAGGGGCGGCAGATACGCAGTATTTT
J: TRBJ1-6; V: TRBV7-3; D: TRBD1; length: 14; size: .; CDR3: CASSLTGGKSPLHF; DNA: TGTGCCAGCAGCCTCACAGGGGGGAAATCACCCCTCCACTTT
J: TRBJ2-2; V: TRBV7-3; D: TRBD1; length: 16; size: .; CDR3: CASSSPGDRNTGELFF; DNA: TGTGCCAGCAGTTCCCCAGGGGACAGGAACACCGGGGAGCTGTTTTTT
J: TRBJ2-7; V: TRBV6-5; D: .; length: 14; size: .; CDR3: CASSYDGQRAEQYF; DNA: TGTGCCAGCAGTTACGACGGACAGCGAGCCGAGCAGTACTTC
J: TRBJ2-7; V: TRBV19; D: .; length: 15; size: .; CDR3: CASSGGAHASYEQYF; DNA: TGTGCCAGTTCTGGGGGGGCTCATGCGTCCTACGAGCAGTACTTC